The 19 T cell receptor beta chains below were found in one sample sequenced in a study of cytomegalovirus exposure and HLA in healthy donors. Both 60 Vbeta primers and 13 Jbeta primers went into the PCR. Method: immunoSEQ multiplex PCR; TCRdb's copy keeps in-frame clones and lacks some. The profile shows 50,000 to 75,000 clones, under 80% of them singletons. Material: PBMCs. The receptors shown here come from a man in his thirties or forties in good health and CMV-seropositive.

The chain combines TRBV6-1 with TRBJ2-2, with TRBD1 matching over 7 bases. V trimming: 3 bases; J trimming: 4 bases; junction bases outside the gene matches: 8. In germline, CDR1 is MNHNS, CDR2 SASEGT. This CDR3 has 16 amino acids. CDR3 nucleotides: TGTGCCAGCAGTGAGTTAAGACAGGGCGGCACCGGGGAGCTGTTTTTT. Protein sequence: CASSELRQGGTGELFF.

The chain has TRBV7-8 and TRBJ1-5; D is possibly TRBD1 (6 bases). V dropped 10 bases and J dropped 0 bases, with 19 bases sitting between them. This CDR3 has 16 amino acids. Germline V gene sequence: CDR1 SGHVS, CDR2 FQNEAQ. The CDR3 sequence is CATQGGGLNSNQPQHF. CDR3 DNA: TGTGCCACCCAGGGCGGGGGCCTGAATAGCAATCAGCCCCAGCATTTT.

The V and J genes are TRBV28 and TRBJ1-3; D call uncertain. Trimming took 5 bases from V and 0 from J, leaving 8 bases between them. This CDR3 has 14 amino acids. Germline V gene sequence: CDR1 MDHEN, CDR2 SYDVKM. In DNA form, the CDR3 reads TGTGCCAGCAGTCTCGGGGTCTCTGGAAACACCATATATTTT. It encodes CASSLGVSGNTIYF.

The chain links TRBV7-2 to TRBJ2-1, with TRBD1 identical over 7 bases. The ends lost 2 bases at V and 3 bases at J; junction bases unmatched: 1. The CDR3 totals 14 residues. Germline V gives CDR1 SGHTA, CDR2 FQGNSA. The CDR3 DNA sequence: TGTGCCAGCAGCTTAAGGACAGGCTACAATGAGCAGTTCTTC. Its protein product is CASSLRTGYNEQFF.

V usage is TRBV11-2 and J usage is TRBJ2-2; 7 bases map to TRBD1. The trim removed 8 bases at V and 3 bases at J, leaving 3 bases unmatched. Germline assignment: CDR1 SGHAT and CDR2 FQNNGV. The CDR3 contains 13 residues. CDR3 region: CASSGTDTGELFF. The CDR3, as DNA: TGTGCCAGCTCCGGGACAGACACCGGGGAGCTGTTTTTT.

The CDR3 DNA is TGTGCCAGCAGCCTAGACGGACAGGGGGCGGGAGGCTACACCTTC. Protein sequence: CASSLDGQGAGGYTF. V and J are TRBV7-8 and TRBJ1-2; 11 bases align to TRBD1. The CDR3 length is 15 residues. Losses at the gene ends were 5 bases for V and 8 bases for J; bases not matched to a gene: 10. CDR1 is SGHVS and CDR2 is FQNEAQ in the germline V gene.

The rearrangement uses TRBV28 and TRBJ2-2; D perhaps matches TRBD1 (5 bases). Trimming cost V 3 bases and J 3 bases, with 8 bases left between them. This CDR3 has 14 residues. CDR1 is MDHEN, CDR2 SYDVKM, per germline. This chain's CDR3 is CASSLRQYTGELFF. CDR3 in DNA: TGTGCCAGCAGTTTGAGACAGTACACCGGGGAGCTGTTTTTT. Full variable domain (missing parts from reference TRBV28 and TRBJ2-2): DVKVTQSSRYLVKRTGEKVFLECVQDMDHENMFWYRQDPGLGLRLIYFSYDVKMKEKGDIPEGYSVSREKKERFSLILESASTNQTSMYLCASSLRQYTGELFFGEGSRLTVL.

The chain recombines TRBV5-1 with TRBJ1-1, with 9 nucleotides matching TRBD1. Germline V CDR1 and CDR2: SGHRS, YFSETQ. V lost 6 bases and J lost 0; bases outside the gene matches: 6. The CDR3 runs 15 residues. This CDR3 is CASTRQGVVNTEAFF. CDR3 in DNA: TGCGCCAGCACCAGACAGGGGGTGGTGAACACTGAAGCTTTCTTT.

J is TRBJ2-5 and V is TRBV7-3; TRBD2 agrees at 11 bases. The CDR3 extends over 16 amino acids. The germline CDR1 and CDR2 sequences are SGHTA and FQGTGA. Germline trimming cut 2 bases from V and 5 bases from J; bases unmatched to any gene: 7. CDR3 loop: CASSLVAGGPLETQYF. The CDR3 coding sequence is TGTGCCAGCAGCTTAGTAGCGGGGGGGCCGTTGGAGACCCAGTACTTC.

V gene TRBV7-6 combines with J gene TRBJ1-1, with D perhaps matching TRBD1 (5 bases). Germline lookup yields CDR1 SGHVS and CDR2 FNYEAQ. This CDR3 has 16 residues. V dropped 2 bases and J dropped 0 bases, with 13 bases sitting between them. The CDR3 coding sequence is TGTGCCAGCAGCTTAATGAGGCAGGGTATGAACACTGAAGCTTTCTTT. This codes for CASSLMRQGMNTEAFF. The full variable domain, with the rest looked up from reference TRBV7-6 and TRBJ1-1, is GAGVSQSPRYKVTKRGQDVALRCDPISGHVSLYWYRQALGQGPEFLTYFNYEAQQDKSGLPNDRFSAERPEGSISTLTIQRTEQRDSAMYRCASSLMRQGMNTEAFFGQGTRLTVV.

This clone was counted between two and nine times. The chain links TRBV4-3 to TRBJ1-1; perhaps TRBD1 as D (6 bases). From germline, CDR1 is LGHNA and CDR2 YSLEER. The CDR3 is 14 residues long. Trimming took off 1 base at V and 1 base at J, with 7 bases between the two ends. The CDR3 loop reads CASSQVGGNTEAFF. The CDR3 DNA reads as TGCGCCAGCAGCCAAGTAGGGGGGAACACTGAAGCTTTCTTT.

This clone was seen just once. The genes are TRBV27 and TRBJ1-2; 7 bases map to TRBD1. V lost 3 bases and J lost 6; bases outside the gene matches: 7. From germline, CDR1 is MNHEY and CDR2 SMNVEV (reference sequence). There are 14 residues in the CDR3. This chain's CDR3 is CASSFRDRVHGYTF. The CDR3 bases are TGTGCCAGCAGTTTCCGCGACAGGGTCCATGGCTACACCTTC.

The gene calls are TRBV25-1 and TRBJ1-6, with D perhaps matching TRBD1 (6 bases). This CDR3 contains 14 residues. Trimming removed 5 bases at V and 5 bases at J, with 10 bases between. Germline values: CDR1 MGHDK, CDR2 SYGVNS. This CDR3 reads CASSLQGHNSPLHF. CDR3 sequence (DNA): TGTGCCAGCAGTTTACAGGGTCATAATTCACCCCTCCACTTT.

The chain links TRBV7-9 to TRBJ2-6; D not resolved. CDR3 length: 16 amino acids. Germline V gene lookup returns CDR1 SEHNR and CDR2 FQNEAQ (reference sequence). Trimming removed 4 bases from V and 4 bases from J, with 14 bases in between. CDR3 region: CASSYSSGPGANVLTF. In DNA, the CDR3 is TGTGCCAGCAGCTATTCTTCTGGGCCAGGGGCCAACGTCCTGACTTTC. The full variable domain, its missing parts supplied by reference TRBV7-9 and TRBJ2-6, is DTGVSQNPRHKITKRGQNVTFRCDPISEHNRLYWYRQTLGQGPEFLTYFQNEAQLEKSRLLSDRFSAERPKGSFSTLEIQRTEQGDSAMYLCASSYSSGPGANVLTFGAGSRLTVL.

V is TRBV4-1 and J is TRBJ1-2; maybe TRBD1 (6 bases). The CDR3 spans 14 residues. Trimming took off 1 base at V and 9 bases at J, with 15 bases between the two ends. Germline lookup yields CDR1 MGHRA and CDR2 YSYEKL. CDR3 bases: TGCGCCAGCAGCCAAGGGACAGAGGGTTCCAGCTACACCTTC. Translating gives CASSQGTEGSSYTF.

This clone was seen only once. V usage is TRBV5-6 and J usage is TRBJ2-2, with a tentative D call TRBD2 (5 bases). Germline CDR1 is SGHDT and CDR2 is YYEEEE. The CDR3 runs to 14 residues. The V end lost 6 bases, the J end lost 7 bases, and 16 bases lay between the germline ends. As DNA, the CDR3 is TGTGCCAGCACCTCCCCGCTCGGAGGCGGGGAGCTGTTTTTT. Protein product: CASTSPLGGGELFF.

The chain uses TRBV10-3 and TRBJ1-2, with no clear D. This CDR3 is 12 amino acids long. Trimming pared 7 bases from V and 4 bases from J, leaving 10 bases between. Germline CDR1 is ENHRY and CDR2 is SYGVKD. CDR3 residues: CAIKQISYGYTF. CDR3 in DNA: TGTGCCATCAAACAGATATCCTATGGCTACACCTTC.

The gene calls are TRBV28 and TRBJ1-2; 9 bases fit TRBD1. The germline gives CDR1 MDHEN, CDR2 SYDVKM. The CDR3 contains 17 residues. Trimming removed 1 base from V and 4 bases from J; junction bases left unmatched: 10. CDR3 nucleotides: TGTGCCAGCAGTTTATCCGGGACAGGGCGTCTCTCCTATGGCTACACCTTC. It specifies CASSLSGTGRLSYGYTF.

V and J are TRBV28 and TRBJ2-3; 8 bases are a match to TRBD2. The V segment lost 6 bases and the J segment 3 bases; nucleotides outside the gene matches: 11. CDR1 is MDHEN and CDR2 is SYDVKM in the germline V gene. This CDR3 contains 16 residues. CDR3 DNA sequence: TGTGCCAGCAGCCCCCCCGCGGGAGGAGGGACAGATACGCAGTATTTT. It is translated as CASSPPAGGGTDTQYF.